Below, 23 T cell receptor beta chains from the same sample are listed, as sequenced in a study of T cell clonotyping in hematopoietic cell transplantation. Measured with immunoSEQ multiplex PCR; TCRdb has only the in-frame clones, and not every one. Among some 4,200 clones, around three quarters were seen once, and the ten largest hold about a third. The starting material was peripheral blood mononuclear cells, obtained 100 days after allogeneic stem cell transplant. These receptors all stem from a male patient aged 50 to 59 who had an allogeneic stem cell transplant from an unrelated donor, so the T cells may come from the graft donor. Some clones in this sample may be carry-over from other donors' samples.

This chain uses TRBV15 with TRBJ1-4; no clear D. This CDR3 contains 14 residues. V lost 5 bases, J lost 2 bases, and 9 bases lay in between. Germline loops: CDR1 LNHNV, CDR2 YYDKDF (reference sequence). The CDR3 sequence: CATSFSDTNEKLFF. DNA for the CDR3: TGTGCCACCAGCTTTAGCGACACTAATGAAAAACTGTTTTTT.

The chain carries TRBV11-2 and TRBJ2-1; 7 bases map to TRBD2. This CDR3 is built from 15 residues. The germline V gene encodes CDR1 SGHAT and CDR2 FQNNGV. Trimming removed 5 bases from V and 7 bases from J; junction bases left unmatched: 11. In DNA form, the CDR3 reads TGTGCCAGCAGCGCCCACAGTGGGGGGGTGAATGAGCAGTTCTTC. Translating it yields CASSAHSGGVNEQFF.

This clone was seen a few times. The rearrangement joins TRBV4-1 to TRBJ2-7; 8 positions match TRBD1. CDR3 length: 15 residues. The J segment lost 0 bases and the V segment lost 5 bases, leaving 6 bases of the junction unmatched. Germline values: CDR1 MGHRA, CDR2 YSYEKL. CDR3 sequence reads: CASSWTGTGSYEQYF. CDR3 in DNA: TGCGCCAGCAGCTGGACTGGGACAGGCTCCTACGAGCAGTACTTC.

V and J are TRBV5-1 and TRBJ2-7, with TRBD1 identical over 7 bases. This CDR3 contains 14 residues. The J segment lost 5 bases and the V segment lost 1 base, leaving 6 bases of the junction unmatched. Germline V gives CDR1 SGHRS, CDR2 YFSETQ. CDR3 region: CASSLSQGVNEQYF. CDR3 nucleotides: TGCGCCAGCAGCTTGAGCCAGGGGGTAAACGAGCAGTACTTC. The whole variable domain, filled in from reference TRBV5-1 and TRBJ2-7, reads KAGVTQTPRYLIKTRGQQVTLSCSPISGHRSVSWYQQTPGQGLQFLFEYFSETQRNKGNFPGRFSGRQFSNSRSEMNVSTLELGDSALYLCASSLSQGVNEQYFGPGTRLTVT.

This clone was seen just once. The chain is built from TRBV27 and TRBJ2-7; D uncertain. CDR1 and CDR2 (germline): MNHEY, SMNVEV (reference sequence). Trimming removed 4 bases at V and 4 bases at J, with 8 bases between. CDR3 length: 12 residues. Written as DNA, the CDR3 is TGTGCCAGCAGTTCGGTAGGGTACGAGCAGTACTTC. Its translation: CASSSVGYEQYF.

The V gene is TRBV30, the J gene TRBJ2-7, with D perhaps matching TRBD1 (6 bases). The V gene lost 5 bases and the J gene lost 0 bases, with 11 bases spanning the gap. The CDR3 extends over 13 amino acids. The germline CDR1 and CDR2 sequences are GTSNPN and SVGIG (reference sequence). As DNA, the CDR3 is TGTGCCTGGCACCGACAGGTCTCCTACGAGCAGTACTTC. Its translation: CAWHRQVSYEQYF.

Regarding this clone: A read error may account for a junction end that differs from germline. This chain uses TRBV7-2 with TRBJ1-2, with unresolved D. CDR3 length: 12 amino acids. Germline V lookup: CDR1 SGHTA, CDR2 FQGNSA. The CDR3 DNA sequence: TGTGCCAGCAGCTTAAGGTCTGGTGCGTCGTCCTTC. This sequence encodes CASSLRSGASSF.

This clone was detected only a few times. The CDR3 sequence: CASSLEYRTDSNQPQHF. CDR3 sequence (DNA): TGTGCCAGCAGCTTAGAGTATAGGACAGATAGCAATCAGCCCCAGCATTTT. J is TRBJ1-5 and V is TRBV7-8; D possibly corresponds to TRBD1 (6 bases). The V and J ends lost 1 base and 0 bases respectively, with 13 bases between them. CDR3 length: 17 amino acids. The V gene's germline CDR1 is SGHVS and CDR2 FQNEAQ. Complete variable domain (other parts from reference TRBV7-8 and TRBJ1-5): GAGVSQSPRYKVAKRGQDVALRCDPISGHVSLFWYQQALGQGPEFLTYFQNEAQLDKSGLPSDRFFAERPEGSVSTLKIQRTQQEDSAVYLCASSLEYRTDSNQPQHFGDGTRLSIL.

The rearrangement links TRBV28 to TRBJ2-1; 11 bases agree with TRBD2. Germline V gene sequence: CDR1 MDHEN, CDR2 SYDVKM. The CDR3 is 16 residues long. Trimming removed 5 bases from V and 4 bases from J; junction bases left unmatched: 7. This CDR3 reads CASSPRGLAEYNEQFF. The CDR3 DNA sequence: TGTGCCAGCAGTCCACGGGGACTAGCGGAGTACAATGAGCAGTTCTTC.

V gene TRBV9 combines with J gene TRBJ2-3; 9 bases match TRBD2. This CDR3 has 14 residues. CDR1 and CDR2 from the germline V gene are SGDLS and YYNGEE. J lost 4 bases, V lost 7 bases, and 7 bases had no gene match. The CDR3 reads CASGVAGDPDTQYF. The CDR3 region has the DNA TGTGCCAGCGGAGTAGCGGGGGATCCAGATACGCAGTATTTT.

The V and J genes are TRBV4-3 and TRBJ1-3; D possibly corresponds to TRBD1 (6 bases). The CDR3 consists of 19 residues. V was trimmed by 7 bases and J by 0 bases, leaving 25 bases between them. Germline lookup yields CDR1 LGHNA and CDR2 YSLEER. In DNA form, the CDR3 reads TGCGCCAGCACTCTATTCAGGACAGATAAATGGAGCTCTGGAAACACCATATATTTT. Translated: CASTLFRTDKWSSGNTIYF.

The gene calls are TRBV6-5 and TRBJ1-2; D is possibly TRBD1 (6 bases). The germline V gene has CDR1 MNHEY and CDR2 SVGAGI. This CDR3 has 14 residues. Trimming left V 5 bases short and J 5 bases short, with 15 bases between. The CDR3 nucleotides are TGTGCCAGCAGTGACAGGAGTAATAGATATGGCTACACCTTC. Amino acid sequence: CASSDRSNRYGYTF.

V is TRBV19 and J is TRBJ2-2, with 8 bases aligning to TRBD1. The CDR3 loop spans 14 amino acids. The ends lost 2 bases at V and 5 bases at J; junction bases unmatched: 1. From germline, CDR1 is LNHDA and CDR2 SQIVND (reference sequence). CDR3 region: CASSITGGTGELFF. The CDR3, as DNA: TGTGCCAGTAGTATAACAGGGGGAACCGGGGAGCTGTTTTTT.

This chain links TRBV27 with TRBJ1-1; D not certain. Germline V gene data show CDR1 as MNHEY and CDR2 as SMNVEV (reference sequence). The germline V and J ends were trimmed by 6 bases and 1 base, with 12 bases remaining between them. The CDR3 is made up of 14 amino acids. The CDR3 region has the DNA TGTGCCAGCAGCCTCCCACCCCCGAACACTGAAGCTTTCTTT. Protein sequence: CASSLPPPNTEAFF.

The rearrangement links TRBV2 to TRBJ2-5; TRBD2 aligns across 10 bases. This CDR3 region has 14 residues. J was trimmed by 1 base and V by 5 bases; bases with no gene match: 1. Germline CDR1 is SNHLY and CDR2 is FYNNEI. The CDR3 region is CASSQRGGQETQYF. CDR3 DNA: TGTGCCAGCAGTCAGCGGGGGGGCCAAGAGACCCAGTACTTC.

The chain is built from TRBV7-9 and TRBJ2-1, with a weak D call TRBD2 (6 bases). The V gene lost 7 bases and the J gene lost 8 bases, with 9 bases spanning the gap. This CDR3 has 11 amino acids. Germline CDR1 reads SEHNR; CDR2 reads FQNEAQ (reference sequence). The CDR3 protein is CASTRRDEQFF. The DNA of the CDR3 is TGTGCCAGCACGAGGAGGGATGAGCAGTTCTTC.

This clone was seen a single time. The V and J genes are TRBV7-8 and TRBJ1-4, with TRBD1 identical over 11 bases. The CDR3 runs 20 residues. The germline gives CDR1 SGHVS, CDR2 FQNEAQ. J was trimmed by 0 bases and V by 5 bases; bases with no gene match: 14. CDR3 DNA sequence: TGTGCCAGCAGCCCCCGGGTTCGGGTGGGACAGGGGGCAACTAATGAAAAACTGTTTTTT. Amino acid sequence: CASSPRVRVGQGATNEKLFF.

V is TRBV4-2 and J is TRBJ2-7; D not certain. CDR3 length: 14 amino acids. Per the germline V gene, CDR1 is LGHNA and CDR2 is YNFKEQ. Trimming took 4 bases from V and 2 from J, leaving 12 bases between them. The CDR3 region has the DNA TGTGCCAGCAGCCGCTCAGTGACCGCCTACGAGCAGTACTTC. This translates into CASSRSVTAYEQYF.

V gene TRBV28 combines with J gene TRBJ1-5; D not certain. The CDR3 has 12 residues. Germline V gene data show CDR1 as MDHEN and CDR2 as SYDVKM. Trimming took off 6 bases at V and 1 base at J, with 4 bases between the two ends. The CDR3 reads CASRDSNQPQHF. The CDR3 region has the DNA TGTGCCAGCAGGGACAGCAATCAGCCCCAGCATTTT.

The rearrangement uses TRBV5-1 and TRBJ1-1, with a possible D match to TRBD1 (5 bases). The V end was cut by 2 bases, the J end by 1 base, with 12 bases between. Germline V gives CDR1 SGHRS, CDR2 YFSETQ. The CDR3 totals 15 residues. CDR3 amino acids: CASSFGVGENTEAFF. CDR3 in DNA: TGCGCCAGCAGCTTCGGGGTGGGGGAGAACACTGAAGCTTTCTTT.

The chain combines TRBV7-2 with TRBJ2-7; no firm D call. Trimming removed 4 bases from V and 5 bases from J, with 15 bases in between. Germline V gene data show CDR1 as SGHTA and CDR2 as FQGNSA. The CDR3 has 14 residues. This CDR3 reads CASSSPFAADEQYF. The CDR3, as DNA: TGTGCCAGCAGCTCCCCCTTTGCGGCGGACGAGCAGTACTTC.

The J gene is TRBJ1-4, the V gene TRBV28; TRBD1 aligns across 8 bases. This CDR3 is 16 amino acids long. Unmatched junction bases numbered 10, after V lost 6 bases and J lost 4 bases. Germline V lookup: CDR1 MDHEN, CDR2 SYDVKM. The CDR3 DNA follows: TGTGCCAGCAGCAAAACAGGGGGTGCATTTAATGAAAAACTGTTTTTT. Protein sequence: CASSKTGGAFNEKLFF. Full variable domain (outside the CDR3, taken from reference TRBV28 and TRBJ1-4): DVKVTQSSRYLVKRTGEKVFLECVQDMDHENMFWYRQDPGLGLRLIYFSYDVKMKEKGDIPEGYSVSREKKERFSLILESASTNQTSMYLCASSKTGGAFNEKLFFGSGTQLSVL.

This clone was seen just once. The chain employs TRBV7-6 and TRBJ1-5; no firm D call. Trimming pared 1 base from V and 3 bases from J, leaving 10 bases between. The CDR3 has 15 amino acids. The germline V gene encodes CDR1 SGHVS and CDR2 FNYEAQ. CDR3 amino acids: CASSLGAGPNQPQHF. CDR3 sequence (DNA): TGTGCCAGCAGCTTAGGGGCCGGGCCCAATCAGCCCCAGCATTTT.